This passage covers 20 T cell receptor beta chains from one sample sequenced in a study of PD-1 blockade in mismatch repair-deficient tumors. Assay: immunoSEQ multiplex PCR; the TCRdb copy retains only in-frame clones and omits some. The sample has 120,000 or so clones; about 88% are singletons. The sequencing here drew on peripheral blood, taken approximately 73 weeks after starting pembrolizumab. The receptors derive from an adult with mismatch repair-deficient cancer.

The CDR3 DNA sequence: TGTGCCAGCAGCTTAGGACAGGGCTTCTACAATGAGCAGTTCTTC. Its translation is CASSLGQGFYNEQFF. V usage is TRBV5-4 and J usage is TRBJ2-1; 8 bases align to TRBD1. Germline V gene lookup returns CDR1 SGHNT and CDR2 YYREEE (reference sequence). V lost 2 bases to trimming and J lost 3 bases; unmatched junction nucleotides: 4. The CDR3 consists of 15 residues. The full variable domain, completed using reference TRBV5-4 and TRBJ2-1, is ETGVTQSPTHLIKTRGQQVTLRCSSQSGHNTVSWYQQALGQGPQFIFQYYREEENGRGNFPPRFSGLQFPNYSSELNVNALELDDSALYLCASSLGQGFYNEQFFGPGTRLTVL.

J is TRBJ2-5 and V is TRBV10-3; D is unresolved. CDR3 length equals 13 residues. Trimming pared 0 bases from V and 0 bases from J, leaving 2 bases between. Per the germline V gene, CDR1 is ENHRY and CDR2 is SYGVKD. The CDR3 nucleotides read TGTGCCATCAGTGAGTCGAACCAAGAGACCCAGTACTTC. Its translation: CAISESNQETQYF.

This chain uses TRBV12-5 with TRBJ1-1; a weak D match, TRBD1 (5 bases). The CDR3 covers 16 residues. Germline values: CDR1 LGHNT, CDR2 FRNRAP. Trimming took off 3 bases at V and 0 bases at J, with 14 bases between the two ends. In DNA form, the CDR3 reads TGTGCTAGTGGTTTCTGGTCCCCGGGGCTGAACACTGAAGCTTTCTTT. It yields the protein CASGFWSPGLNTEAFF.

DNA of the CDR3: TGTGCCAGCAGTTACTCGACTAGCGGGCTCACAGATACGCAGTATTTT. Protein product: CASSYSTSGLTDTQYF. This chain links TRBV6-5 with TRBJ2-3; 10 nucleotides align to TRBD2. Unmatched junction bases numbered 2, after V lost 0 bases and J lost 2 bases. CDR1 is MNHEY and CDR2 is SVGAGI in the germline V gene. There are 16 residues in the CDR3.

The V call is TRBV7-6, the J call TRBJ2-7; tentative D call: TRBD2 (5 bases). V lost 4 bases to trimming and J lost 0 bases, with 7 bases between them. Germline V lookup: CDR1 SGHVS, CDR2 FNYEAQ. The CDR3 length is 13 residues. This chain's CDR3 is CASSSGNSYEQYF. The CDR3, as DNA: TGTGCCAGCAGCTCCGGGAACTCCTACGAGCAGTACTTC.

The chain carries TRBV6-1 and TRBJ1-5; TRBD1 matches at 7 bases. The CDR3 spans 15 residues. Trimming took 5 bases from V and 4 from J; bases not matched to a gene: 8. Germline V lookup: CDR1 MNHNS, CDR2 SASEGT. The CDR3 is CASSKGQNSNQPQHF. In nucleotides, the CDR3 is TGTGCCAGCAGTAAGGGACAGAACTCTAATCAGCCCCAGCATTTT.

The rearrangement uses TRBV9 and TRBJ2-3; no clear D gene. The CDR3 extends over 12 amino acids. Between the trimmed V and J ends, which lost 5 bases and 2 bases, there was a span of 6 bases. From germline, CDR1 is SGDLS and CDR2 YYNGEE. The CDR3, as DNA: TGTGCCAGCAGTTCCTACACAGATACGCAGTATTTT. This encodes CASSSYTDTQYF.

This chain uses TRBV13 with TRBJ2-3; D is possibly TRBD1 or TRBD2 (5 bases each). CDR3 length equals 14 residues. Germline-derived CDR1 and CDR2 are PRHDT and FYEKMQ (reference sequence). The germline V and J ends were trimmed by 5 bases and 6 bases, with 15 bases remaining between them. CDR3: CASSIAREGDTQYF. CDR3 DNA: TGTGCCAGCAGCATAGCCCGAGAGGGGGATACGCAGTATTTT.

The J gene is TRBJ2-5, the V gene TRBV5-4, with D possibly being TRBD1 (5 bases). Germline CDR1 SGHNT, CDR2 YYREEE (reference sequence). V lost 4 bases to trimming and J lost 1 base, with 11 bases between them. This CDR3 is 14 amino acids long. In DNA form, the CDR3 reads TGTGCCAGCAGCCAGGGTGGCAGCCAAGAGACCCAGTACTTC. This translates into CASSQGGSQETQYF.

V is TRBV19 and J is TRBJ2-7; no clear D. This CDR3 spans 16 amino acids. The V gene lost 2 bases and the J gene lost 0 bases, with 14 bases spanning the gap. Germline loops: CDR1 LNHDA, CDR2 SQIVND (reference sequence). CDR3 sequence: CASSISPTDYSYEQYF. CDR3 nucleotide sequence: TGTGCCAGTAGTATATCCCCCACAGATTACTCCTACGAGCAGTACTTC.

The chain's CDR3 is CAIRDPTSYNEQFF. The CDR3 bases are TGTGCCATCAGGGACCCAACATCCTACAATGAGCAGTTCTTC. The chain is built from TRBV10-3 and TRBJ2-1; no definite D call. This CDR3 region has 14 residues. Trimming stripped 6 bases from V and 1 base from J, with 10 bases between. Germline assignment: CDR1 ENHRY and CDR2 SYGVKD.

V usage is TRBV6-5 and J usage is TRBJ2-7; 9 bases are shared with TRBD2. CDR1 MNHEY and CDR2 SVGAGI come from the germline V gene. The CDR3 loop spans 14 amino acids. The V and J ends lost 6 bases and 5 bases, in that order; junction bases with no gene match: 8. As DNA, the CDR3 is TGTGCCAGCAGATGGAAGCGGGAGGCGGACGAGCAGTACTTC. This sequence encodes CASRWKREADEQYF.

This clone was observed a few times. Other DNA sequences in the sample encode the same CDR3. The V and J genes are TRBV27 and TRBJ2-6; the D is unclear. Trimming took 0 bases from V and 3 from J, leaving 0 bases between them. The CDR3 has 13 residues. CDR1 and CDR2 from the germline V gene are MNHEY and SMNVEV (reference sequence). This chain's CDR3 is CASSLSGANVLTF. The CDR3 DNA follows: TGTGCCAGCAGTTTATCTGGGGCCAACGTCCTGACTTTC.

The chain uses TRBV4-1 and TRBJ1-2; D unclear. V lost 3 bases, J lost 0 bases, and 17 bases lay in between. Germline V gene data show CDR1 as MGHRA and CDR2 as YSYEKL. This CDR3 is 17 amino acids long. In DNA form, the CDR3 reads TGCGCCAGCAGCCACCCCGTGGCGGGAGCTACTAACTATGGCTACACCTTC. As protein: CASSHPVAGATNYGYTF.

The V and J genes are TRBV19 and TRBJ2-1; a possible D gene is TRBD2 (5 bases). Germline CDR1 and CDR2: LNHDA and SQIVND (reference sequence). The CDR3 consists of 14 residues. Trimming stripped 4 bases from V and 3 bases from J, with 10 bases between. The DNA for the CDR3 is TGTGCCAGTAGTAGAGCGGAGAACTACAATGAGCAGTTCTTC. It specifies CASSRAENYNEQFF.

This chain joins TRBV25-1 and TRBJ1-5, with unresolved D. CDR1 and CDR2 (germline): MGHDK, SYGVNS. The CDR3 is 15 residues long. Trimming removed 6 bases at V and 1 base at J, with 13 bases between. CDR3 sequence: CASREGVGSNQPQHF. Written as DNA, the CDR3 is TGTGCCAGCAGGGAAGGAGTTGGCAGCAATCAGCCCCAGCATTTT.

The chain carries TRBV15 and TRBJ2-1, with 10 nucleotides matching TRBD2. CDR3 size: 18 residues. The germline CDR1 and CDR2 sequences are LNHNV and YYDKDF (reference sequence). The V and J ends lost 2 bases and 3 bases, in that order; junction bases with no gene match: 10. The CDR3 is CATSRPKGTSEIYNEQFF. The CDR3, as DNA: TGTGCCACCAGCAGACCGAAGGGGACTAGCGAGATCTACAATGAGCAGTTCTTC.

In its sample, this clone was seen once. CDR3 sequence reads: CASSSSNRGNQPQHF. CDR3 DNA sequence: TGTGCCAGCAGTTCCTCCAACAGGGGCAATCAGCCCCAGCATTTT. The V and J genes are TRBV28 and TRBJ1-5, with TRBD1 as a possible D gene (6 bases). The CDR3 is 15 amino acids. V lost 4 bases and J 2 bases, leaving 12 bases between the germline ends. The germline gives CDR1 MDHEN, CDR2 SYDVKM.

This clone was seen only a few times. The chain combines TRBV27 with TRBJ1-2; tentative D call: TRBD1 (5 bases). CDR3 length equals 14 residues. CDR1 is MNHEY and CDR2 is SMNVEV in the germline V gene (reference sequence). V gave up 2 bases and J gave up 7 bases, with 14 bases separating them. The DNA of the CDR3 is TGTGCCAGCAGTTTAGGCAGGGATAGACGTGGCTACACCTTC. This codes for CASSLGRDRRGYTF.

The chain combines TRBV4-1 with TRBJ2-2; D unresolved. In germline, CDR1 is MGHRA, CDR2 YSYEKL. The length of the CDR3 is 16 residues. Trimming took off 3 bases at V and 1 base at J, with 12 bases between the two ends. The CDR3 region is CASSQGMGLNTGELFF. The CDR3 DNA reads as TGCGCCAGCAGCCAGGGAATGGGATTGAACACCGGGGAGCTGTTTTTT.